This T cell receptor beta chain was obtained from a study of T cell repertoires in cytomegalovirus infection (dated by TCRdb to about 2019). About the investigation overall: The peptide stimulations were aimed at well-studied HLA-B-restricted epitopes as well as recently identified HLA-C-restricted CMV epitopes, whose presentation resists viral immunomodulation. Donor HLA type was relevant to the analysis, because carriage of CMV infection together with the matching HLA type was indicated by public TCR beta signatures.

General study outcomes and caveats: The ex vivo response was dominated by HLA-C-restricted CMV-specific TCR beta clonotypes, and the single most frequent clonotype in two of eight donors was supplied by these HLA-C-restricted clonotypes. In both this cohort and an independent roughly 350-donor cohort, the cumulative frequency of public TCR beta family members distinguished carriers of CMV infection plus the relevant HLA type.

In light of the paper, this sample's treatment or condition label describes: in vitro stimulation with specific CMV peptide epitopes to enrich CMV-specific T cells. The CDR3 starts with the cysteine, ends with the phenylalanine, and has 15 residues. Only the CDR3 region is kept as DNA, spanning 45 bases read in frame from base 1. V and J are truncated by 4 bases and 5 bases respectively, leaving an intervening sequence of 15 bases. CDR1 and CDR2 are read off the germline V gene (reference sequence) as SEHNR and FQNEAQ. This clonotype turned up a few times. What this receptor recognizes is not known. Nothing much larger sits one base from this clone, and base qualities are not available. The data were produced on an Illumina HiSeq 1500. TCRdb handled the public reads itself, with Q25 trimming in fastp and clone calling in MiXCR, and kept productive beta chains. Here each entry gathers all rows of one CDR3 protein and keeps the most common genes and DNA. The table for this sample lists 570,000 or so distinct CDR3 sequences; 40% of them were counted only once. The ten largest clonotypes hold roughly 50% of the sample.

The clonotype originates from a human donor in good health (CMV status not recorded). Some clones in this sample may be carry-over from other donors' samples. The sequencing here drew on cultured PBMCs, taken from culture after CMV antigen stimulation. The V and J segments used are TRBV7-9 and TRBJ2-1, with the D gene too uncertain to name. The bases read TGTGCCAGCAGCTCGGACGGAAGCCGAAACAATGAGCAGTTCTTC. The encoded protein is CASSSDGSRNNEQFF.